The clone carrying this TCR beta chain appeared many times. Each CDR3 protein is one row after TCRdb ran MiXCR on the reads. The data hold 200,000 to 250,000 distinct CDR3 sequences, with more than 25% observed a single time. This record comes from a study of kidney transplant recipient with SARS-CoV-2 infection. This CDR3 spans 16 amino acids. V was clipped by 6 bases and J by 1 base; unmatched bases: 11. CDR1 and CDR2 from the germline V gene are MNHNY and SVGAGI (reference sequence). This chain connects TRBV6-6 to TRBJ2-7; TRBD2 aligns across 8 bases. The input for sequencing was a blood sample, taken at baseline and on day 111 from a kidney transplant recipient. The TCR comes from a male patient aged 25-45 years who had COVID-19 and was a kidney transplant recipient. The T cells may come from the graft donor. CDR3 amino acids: CASSQAGAGGSYEQYF. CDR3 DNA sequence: TGTGCCAGCAGCCAAGCAGGGGCGGGAGGTTCCTACGAGCAGTACTTC.